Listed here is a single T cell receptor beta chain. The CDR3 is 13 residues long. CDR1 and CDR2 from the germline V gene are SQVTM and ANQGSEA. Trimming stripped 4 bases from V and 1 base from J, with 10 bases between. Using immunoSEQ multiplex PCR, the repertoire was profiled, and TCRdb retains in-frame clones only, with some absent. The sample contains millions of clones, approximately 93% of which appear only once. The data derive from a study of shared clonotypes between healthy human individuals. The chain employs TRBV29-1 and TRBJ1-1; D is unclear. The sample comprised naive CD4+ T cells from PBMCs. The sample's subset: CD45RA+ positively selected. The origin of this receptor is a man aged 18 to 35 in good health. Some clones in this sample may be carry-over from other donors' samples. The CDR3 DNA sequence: TGCAGCGTTGCTCAACAACCGAACACTGAAGCTTTCTTT. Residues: CSVAQQPNTEAFF.